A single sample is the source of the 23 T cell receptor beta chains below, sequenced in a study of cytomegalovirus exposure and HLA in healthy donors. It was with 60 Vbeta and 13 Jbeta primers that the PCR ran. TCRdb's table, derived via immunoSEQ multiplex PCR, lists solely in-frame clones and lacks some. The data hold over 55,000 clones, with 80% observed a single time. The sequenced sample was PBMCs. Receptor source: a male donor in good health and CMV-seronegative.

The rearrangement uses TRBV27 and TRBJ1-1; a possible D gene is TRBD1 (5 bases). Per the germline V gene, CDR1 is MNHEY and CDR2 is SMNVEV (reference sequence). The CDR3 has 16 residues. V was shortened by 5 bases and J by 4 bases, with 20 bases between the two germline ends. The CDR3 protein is CASSPRPSLRGTEAFF. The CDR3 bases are TGTGCCAGCAGTCCGCGGCCCAGCCTAAGGGGCACTGAAGCTTTCTTT.

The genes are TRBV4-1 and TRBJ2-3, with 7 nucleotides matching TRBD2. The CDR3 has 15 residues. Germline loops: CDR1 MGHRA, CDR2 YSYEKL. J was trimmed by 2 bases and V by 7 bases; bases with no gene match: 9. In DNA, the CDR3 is TGCGCCAGCATGGATAGCGGGTACCACACAGATACGCAGTATTTT. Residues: CASMDSGYHTDTQYF.

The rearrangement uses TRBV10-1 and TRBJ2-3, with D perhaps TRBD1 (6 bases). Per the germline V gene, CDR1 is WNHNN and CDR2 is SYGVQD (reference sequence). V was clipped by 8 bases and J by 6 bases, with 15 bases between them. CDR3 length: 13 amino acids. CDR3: CASGDTGWDTQYF. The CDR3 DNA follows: TGCGCCAGCGGCGACACAGGGTGGGATACGCAGTATTTT.

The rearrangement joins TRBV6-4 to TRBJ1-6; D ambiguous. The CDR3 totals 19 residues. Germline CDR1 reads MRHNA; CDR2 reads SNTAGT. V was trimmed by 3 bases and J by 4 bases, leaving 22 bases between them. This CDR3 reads CASSEPRVVDLAYNSPLHF. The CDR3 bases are TGTGCCAGCAGTGAACCGAGGGTCGTGGACTTGGCTTATAATTCACCCCTCCACTTT.

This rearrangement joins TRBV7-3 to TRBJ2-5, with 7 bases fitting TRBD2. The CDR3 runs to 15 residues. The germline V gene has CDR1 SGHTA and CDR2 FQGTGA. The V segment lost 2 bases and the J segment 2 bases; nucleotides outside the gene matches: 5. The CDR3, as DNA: TGTGCCAGCAGCTTACAGCGGGGCCCACAAGAGACCCAGTACTTC. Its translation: CASSLQRGPQETQYF.

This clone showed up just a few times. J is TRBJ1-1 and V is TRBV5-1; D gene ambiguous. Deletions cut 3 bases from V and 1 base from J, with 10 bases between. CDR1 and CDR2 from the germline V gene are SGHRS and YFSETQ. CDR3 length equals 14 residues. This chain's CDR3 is CASSSRGGNTEAFF. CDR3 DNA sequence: TGCGCCAGCAGCTCACGGGGAGGGAACACTGAAGCTTTCTTT. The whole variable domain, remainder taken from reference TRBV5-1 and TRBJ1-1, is KAGVTQTPRYLIKTRGQQVTLSCSPISGHRSVSWYQQTPGQGLQFLFEYFSETQRNKGNFPGRFSGRQFSNSRSEMNVSTLELGDSALYLCASSSRGGNTEAFFGQGTRLTVV.

The CDR3 DNA reads TGTGCCAGCTCACGTAATACGGGTGCCCGTGGAATGGAAAAACTGTTTTTT. Residues: CASSRNTGARGMEKLFF. V gene TRBV18 combines with J gene TRBJ1-4; D unresolved. This CDR3 is built from 17 residues. Germline lookup yields CDR1 KGHSH and CDR2 LQKENI. The V gene lost 4 bases and the J gene lost 8 bases, with 23 bases spanning the gap.

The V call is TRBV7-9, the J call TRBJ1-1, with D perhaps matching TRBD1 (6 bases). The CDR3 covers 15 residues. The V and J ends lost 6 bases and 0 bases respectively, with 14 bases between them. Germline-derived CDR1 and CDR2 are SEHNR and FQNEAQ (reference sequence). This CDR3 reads CASRPRTVMNTEAFF. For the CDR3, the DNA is TGTGCCAGCAGACCTCGGACAGTGATGAACACTGAAGCTTTCTTT.

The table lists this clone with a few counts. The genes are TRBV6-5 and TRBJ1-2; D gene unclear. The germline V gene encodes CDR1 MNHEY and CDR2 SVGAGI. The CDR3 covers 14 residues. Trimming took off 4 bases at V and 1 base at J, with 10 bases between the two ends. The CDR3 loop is CASSSMGVNYGYTF. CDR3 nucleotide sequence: TGTGCCAGCAGTTCAATGGGCGTTAACTATGGCTACACCTTC.

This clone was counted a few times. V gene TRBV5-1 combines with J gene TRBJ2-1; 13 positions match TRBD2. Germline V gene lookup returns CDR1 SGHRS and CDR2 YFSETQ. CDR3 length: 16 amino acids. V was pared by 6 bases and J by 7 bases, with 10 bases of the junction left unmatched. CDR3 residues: CASTLLAGGKGNEQFF. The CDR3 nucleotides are TGCGCCAGCACCCTACTAGCGGGGGGGAAAGGGAATGAGCAGTTCTTC. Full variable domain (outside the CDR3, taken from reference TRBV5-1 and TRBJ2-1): KAGVTQTPRYLIKTRGQQVTLSCSPISGHRSVSWYQQTPGQGLQFLFEYFSETQRNKGNFPGRFSGRQFSNSRSEMNVSTLELGDSALYLCASTLLAGGKGNEQFFGPGTRLTVL.

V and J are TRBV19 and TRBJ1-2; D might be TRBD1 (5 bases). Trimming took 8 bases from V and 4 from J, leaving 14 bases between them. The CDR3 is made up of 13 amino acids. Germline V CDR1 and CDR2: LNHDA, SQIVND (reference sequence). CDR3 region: CASVQERSYGYTF. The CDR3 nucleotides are TGTGCCAGTGTACAGGAGAGAAGCTATGGCTACACCTTC.

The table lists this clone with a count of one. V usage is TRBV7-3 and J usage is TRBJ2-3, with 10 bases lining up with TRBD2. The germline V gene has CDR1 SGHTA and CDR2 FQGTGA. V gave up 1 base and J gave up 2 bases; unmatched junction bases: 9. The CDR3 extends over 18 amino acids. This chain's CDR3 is CASSLRGFTSGVTDTQYF. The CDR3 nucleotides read TGTGCCAGCAGCTTAAGGGGATTTACTAGCGGGGTCACAGATACGCAGTATTTT.

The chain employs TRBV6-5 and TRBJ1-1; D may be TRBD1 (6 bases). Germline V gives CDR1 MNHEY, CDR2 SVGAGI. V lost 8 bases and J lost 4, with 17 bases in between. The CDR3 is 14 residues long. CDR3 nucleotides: TGTGCCAGCGCACCAGGGGTCCTGAGCACTGAAGCTTTCTTT. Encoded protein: CASAPGVLSTEAFF.

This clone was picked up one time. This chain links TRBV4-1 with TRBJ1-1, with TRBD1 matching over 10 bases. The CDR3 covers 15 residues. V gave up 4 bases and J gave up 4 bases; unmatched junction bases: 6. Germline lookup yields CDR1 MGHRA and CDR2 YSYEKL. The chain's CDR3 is CASSPPDRGGTEAFF. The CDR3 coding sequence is TGCGCCAGCAGCCCACCGGACAGGGGGGGCACTGAAGCTTTCTTT.

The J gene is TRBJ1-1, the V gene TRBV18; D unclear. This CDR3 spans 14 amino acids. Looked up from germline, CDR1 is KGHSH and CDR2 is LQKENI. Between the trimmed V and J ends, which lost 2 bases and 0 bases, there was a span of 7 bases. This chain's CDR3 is CASSPGPMNTEAFF. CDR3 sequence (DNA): TGTGCCAGCTCACCAGGGCCGATGAACACTGAAGCTTTCTTT.

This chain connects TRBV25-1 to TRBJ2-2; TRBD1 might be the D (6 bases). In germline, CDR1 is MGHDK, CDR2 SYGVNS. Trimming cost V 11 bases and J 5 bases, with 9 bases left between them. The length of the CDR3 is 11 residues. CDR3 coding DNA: TGTGCCGGGGGCGGGACCGGGGAGCTGTTTTTT. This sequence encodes CAGGGTGELFF.

The CDR3 protein is CASSYSDRGYEQYF. The CDR3 DNA reads as TGTGCCAGCAGTTACTCGGACAGGGGCTACGAGCAGTACTTC. The V and J genes are TRBV6-5 and TRBJ2-7; 9 nucleotides line up with TRBD1. V gave up 0 bases and J gave up 3 bases; unmatched junction bases: 0. The CDR3 consists of 14 residues. Germline values: CDR1 MNHEY, CDR2 SVGAGI.

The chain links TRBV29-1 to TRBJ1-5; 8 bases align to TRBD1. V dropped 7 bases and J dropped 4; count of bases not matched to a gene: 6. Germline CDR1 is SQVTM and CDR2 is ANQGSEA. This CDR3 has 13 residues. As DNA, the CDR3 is TGCAGCGCCTCGACAGGGGTTAATCAGCCCCAGCATTTT. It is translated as CSASTGVNQPQHF.

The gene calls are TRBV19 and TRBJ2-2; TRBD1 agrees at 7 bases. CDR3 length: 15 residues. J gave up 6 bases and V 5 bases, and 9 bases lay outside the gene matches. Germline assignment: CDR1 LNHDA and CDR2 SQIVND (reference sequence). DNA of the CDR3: TGTGCCAGTAGTTCGACAGGGACAACATCCGGGGAGCTGTTTTTT. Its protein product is CASSSTGTTSGELFF.

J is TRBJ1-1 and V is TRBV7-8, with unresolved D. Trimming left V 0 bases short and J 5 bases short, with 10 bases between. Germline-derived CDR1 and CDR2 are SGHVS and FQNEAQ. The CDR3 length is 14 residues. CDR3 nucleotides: TGTGCCAGCAGCTTAGCCCAGAGAGGGACTGAAGCTTTCTTT. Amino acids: CASSLAQRGTEAFF.

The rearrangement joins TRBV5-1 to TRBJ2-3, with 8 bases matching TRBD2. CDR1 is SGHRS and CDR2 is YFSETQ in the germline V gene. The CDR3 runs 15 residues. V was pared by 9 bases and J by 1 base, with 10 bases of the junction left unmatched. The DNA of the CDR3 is TGCGCCACCCACGGGGGGGCGTCCCGCACAGATACGCAGTATTTT. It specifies CATHGGASRTDTQYF.

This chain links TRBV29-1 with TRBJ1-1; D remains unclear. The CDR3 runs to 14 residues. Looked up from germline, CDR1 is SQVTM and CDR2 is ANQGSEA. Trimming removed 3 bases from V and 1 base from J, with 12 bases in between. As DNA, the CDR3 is TGCAGCGTTGAGTCACCCCCGGGGAACACTGAAGCTTTCTTT. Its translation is CSVESPPGNTEAFF. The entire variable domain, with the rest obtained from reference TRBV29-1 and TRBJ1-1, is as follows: SAVISQKPSRDICQRGTSLTIQCQVDSQVTMMFWYRQQPGQSLTLIATANQGSEATYESGFVIDKFPISRPNLTFSTLTVSNMSPEDSSIYLCSVESPPGNTEAFFGQGTRLTVV.

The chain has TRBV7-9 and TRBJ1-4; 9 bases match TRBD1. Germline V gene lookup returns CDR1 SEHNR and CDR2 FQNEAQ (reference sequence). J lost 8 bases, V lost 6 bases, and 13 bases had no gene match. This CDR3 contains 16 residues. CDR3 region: CASSKGRDRDGEKLFF. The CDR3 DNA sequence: TGTGCCAGCAGTAAAGGTCGGGACAGGGACGGGGAAAAACTGTTTTTT.